The 5 T cell receptor beta chains given below trace back to one sample, sequenced in a study of blood T cell repertoires in COVID-19. Clones were sequenced by immunoSEQ multiplex PCR, and TCRdb holds only the in-frame ones, with some missing. The repertoire includes around 220,000 clones, around 90% of them detected once, and around 1.5% sits in the top ten. Sequencing used peripheral blood. Receptors originate from a man aged 18 to 29 with active or convalescent COVID-19.

The rearrangement uses TRBV30 and TRBJ2-7, with a possible D match to TRBD1 (6 bases). The CDR3 has 19 amino acids. Germline CDR1 is GTSNPN and CDR2 is SVGIG (reference sequence). The V end was cut by 0 bases, the J end by 1 base, with 25 bases between. The CDR3 nucleotides are TGTGCCTGGAGTGTACCTGCCAGGGGTCGACCTGGGAAATCCTACGAGCAGTACTTC. Encoded protein: CAWSVPARGRPGKSYEQYF. Supplemented by reference TRBV30 and TRBJ2-7, the full variable domain reads SQTIHQWPATLVQPVGSPLSLECTVEGTSNPNLYWYRQAAGRGLQLLFYSVGIGQISSEVPQNLSASRPQDRQFILSSKKLLLSDSGFYLCAWSVPARGRPGKSYEQYFGPGTRLTVT.

This clone has ten or more counts. This chain links TRBV6-1 with TRBJ2-7, with TRBD2 matching over 9 bases. CDR1 and CDR2 (germline): MNHNS, SASEGT. The CDR3 runs to 16 residues. V lost 2 bases to trimming and J lost 2 bases; unmatched junction nucleotides: 7. The CDR3 DNA reads TGTGCCAGCAGTGAACCTTGGGCGGGAGGGGCCTACGAGCAGTACTTC. This translates into CASSEPWAGGAYEQYF.

This chain joins TRBV19 and TRBJ2-1; 12 nucleotides match TRBD2. Looked up from germline, CDR1 is LNHDA and CDR2 is SQIVND (reference sequence). Trimming cost V 8 bases and J 0 bases; bases outside gene matches: 20. This CDR3 has 21 amino acids. The DNA for the CDR3 is TGTGCCAGTGCAAAATCGACTAGCGGGAGAGTCGGAAGAAGCTCCTACAATGAGCAGTTCTTC. It encodes CASAKSTSGRVGRSSYNEQFF.

The chain employs TRBV20-1 and TRBJ1-6, with D unresolved. The germline gives CDR1 DFQATT, CDR2 SNEGSKA (reference sequence). The CDR3 length is 11 residues. The CDR3 is CSIRVDSPLHF. CDR3 sequence (DNA): TGCAGCATACGGGTTGATTCACCCCTCCACTTT.

This clone was seen a single time. The chain couples TRBV2 to TRBJ1-2, with 11 bases matching TRBD1. This CDR3 is built from 14 residues. CDR1 is SNHLY, CDR2 FYNNEI, per germline. Trimming at V came to 4 bases and at J to 4 bases, leaving 2 bases not matched to a gene. The CDR3 nucleotides are TGTGCCAGCAGTGCCGGGACAGGGGGCTATGGCTACACCTTC. Translation: CASSAGTGGYGYTF.